This T cell receptor beta chain was recovered during a study of blood T cell repertoires in COVID-19. Study-wide background: The origin of the acute and convalescent COVID-19 samples was the United States, Italy and Spain. Sources were T cells, B-cell-depleted T cells, or PBMCs; the material itself was cDNA or gDNA.

Using immunoSEQ multiplex PCR, the repertoire was profiled, and TCRdb retains in-frame clones only, with some absent. This sample carries about 200,000 clones, 82% of them seen once, and the ten largest clones take roughly 12%. The length of the CDR3 is 14 residues. The junction had 6 bases not matched to a gene; V was cut back by 5 bases and J by 2 bases. CDR1 is SGHNT, CDR2 YYREEE, per germline (reference sequence). This sequence originates from a woman aged 40 to 55 with acute or convalescent COVID-19. The chain carries TRBV5-4 and TRBJ1-2; 7 bases fit TRBD1. Sequences were obtained from peripheral blood. The CDR3 nucleotides read TGTGCCAGCAGTCAACAGGGGCAGAACTATGGCTACACCTTC. Translating it yields CASSQQGQNYGYTF.